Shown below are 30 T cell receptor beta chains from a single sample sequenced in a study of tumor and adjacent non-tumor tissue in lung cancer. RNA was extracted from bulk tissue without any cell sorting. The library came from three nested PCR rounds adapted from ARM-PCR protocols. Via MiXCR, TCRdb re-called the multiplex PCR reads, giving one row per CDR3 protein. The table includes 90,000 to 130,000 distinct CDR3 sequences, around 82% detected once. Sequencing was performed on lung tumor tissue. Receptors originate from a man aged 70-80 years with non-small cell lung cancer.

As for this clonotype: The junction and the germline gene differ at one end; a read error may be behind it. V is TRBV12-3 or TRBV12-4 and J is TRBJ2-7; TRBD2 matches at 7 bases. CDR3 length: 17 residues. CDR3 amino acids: CASGFLLAATSSYEQYF. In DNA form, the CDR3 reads TGTGCCAGCGGTTTTCTGCTAGCGGCAACGAGCTCCTACGAGCAGTACTTT.

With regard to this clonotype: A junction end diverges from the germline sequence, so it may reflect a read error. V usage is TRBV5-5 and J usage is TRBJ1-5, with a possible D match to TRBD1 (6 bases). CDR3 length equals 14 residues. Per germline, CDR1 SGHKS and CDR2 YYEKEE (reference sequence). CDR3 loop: CTSSRDKGRQPQHF. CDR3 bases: TGTACCAGCAGCCGGGACAAGGGGCGACAGCCCCAGCATTTT.

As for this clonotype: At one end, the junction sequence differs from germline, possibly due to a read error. As DNA, the CDR3 is TGTGCCTGCAGATTGCAGGGGTACTCGAACACCGGGGAGCTGTTTTTT. Its translation is CACRLQGYSNTGELFF. The V call is TRBV28, the J call TRBJ2-2; D is possibly TRBD1 (6 bases). CDR3 size: 16 residues. Per the germline V gene, CDR1 is MDHEN and CDR2 is SYDVKM.

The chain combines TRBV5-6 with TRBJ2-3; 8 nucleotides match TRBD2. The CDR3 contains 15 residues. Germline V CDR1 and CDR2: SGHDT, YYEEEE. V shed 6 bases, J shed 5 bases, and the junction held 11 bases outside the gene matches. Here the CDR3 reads CASIGLVAGIDTQYF. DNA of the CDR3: TGTGCCAGCATAGGTCTCGTAGCGGGGATAGATACGCAGTATTTT. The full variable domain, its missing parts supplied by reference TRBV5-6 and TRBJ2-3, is DAGVTQSPTHLIKTRGQQVTLRCSPKSGHDTVSWYQQALGQGPQFIFQYYEEEERQRGNFPDRFSGHQFPNYSSELNVNALLLGDSALYLCASIGLVAGIDTQYFGPGTRLTVL.

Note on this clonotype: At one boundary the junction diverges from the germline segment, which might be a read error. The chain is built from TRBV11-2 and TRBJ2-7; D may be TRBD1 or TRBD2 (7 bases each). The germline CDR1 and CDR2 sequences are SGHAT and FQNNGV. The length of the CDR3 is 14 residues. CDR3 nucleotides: TGTGTCAGCAGCGGGGACAGCGTAAGCTACGGGGAGTACTTC. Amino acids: CVSSGDSVSYGEYF.

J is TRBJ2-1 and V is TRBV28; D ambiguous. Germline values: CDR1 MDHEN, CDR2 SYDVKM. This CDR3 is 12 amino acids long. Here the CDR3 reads CVNSLPDGEQFF. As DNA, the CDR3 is TGTGTCAACTCACTCCCCGACGGAGAGCAGTTCTTC.

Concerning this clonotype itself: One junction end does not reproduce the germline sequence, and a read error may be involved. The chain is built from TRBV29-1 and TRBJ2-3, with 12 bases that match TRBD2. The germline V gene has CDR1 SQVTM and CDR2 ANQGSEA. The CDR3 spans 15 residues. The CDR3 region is CSANLTSGGTDMQYF. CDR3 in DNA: TGCAGCGCAAACCTGACTAGCGGGGGCACAGATATGCAGTATTTT.

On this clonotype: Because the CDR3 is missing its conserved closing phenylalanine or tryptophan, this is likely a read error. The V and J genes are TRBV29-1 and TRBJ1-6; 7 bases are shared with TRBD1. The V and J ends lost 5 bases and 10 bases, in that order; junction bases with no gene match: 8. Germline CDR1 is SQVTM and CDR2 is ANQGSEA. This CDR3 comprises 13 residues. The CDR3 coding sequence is TGCAGCGTTAAGGACAGGTATTGGTCACCCCTCCACGTT. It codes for CSVKDRYWSPLHV.

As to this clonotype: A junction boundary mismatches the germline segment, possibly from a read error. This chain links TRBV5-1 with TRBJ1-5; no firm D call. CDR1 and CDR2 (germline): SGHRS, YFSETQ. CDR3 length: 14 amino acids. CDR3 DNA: TGCGTCATCAAACCGGGTCATAGCGATCAGCTCCAGCATTTT. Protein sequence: CVIKPGHSDQLQHF.

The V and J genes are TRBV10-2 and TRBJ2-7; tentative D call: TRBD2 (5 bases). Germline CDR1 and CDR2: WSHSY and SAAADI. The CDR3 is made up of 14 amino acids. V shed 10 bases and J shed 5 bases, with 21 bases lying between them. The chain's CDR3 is CANLSGVGYDEQYF. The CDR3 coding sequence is TGCGCCAATTTATCCGGGGTAGGGTATGACGAGCAGTACTTC.

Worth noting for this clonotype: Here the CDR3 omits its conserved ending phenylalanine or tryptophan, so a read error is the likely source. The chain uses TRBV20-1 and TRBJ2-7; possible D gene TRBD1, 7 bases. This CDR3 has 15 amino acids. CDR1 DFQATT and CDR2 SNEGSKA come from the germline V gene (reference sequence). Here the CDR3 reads CNAREGGTDTYEQYL. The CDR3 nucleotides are TGCAATGCTAGAGAAGGGGGGACAGACACCTACGAGCAGTACTTA.

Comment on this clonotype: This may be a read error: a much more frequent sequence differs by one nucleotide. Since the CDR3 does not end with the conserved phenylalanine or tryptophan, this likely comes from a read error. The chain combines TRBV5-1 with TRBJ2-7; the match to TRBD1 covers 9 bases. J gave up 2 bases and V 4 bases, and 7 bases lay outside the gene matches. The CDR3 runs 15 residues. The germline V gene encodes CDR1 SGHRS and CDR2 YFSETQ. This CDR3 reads CASSLGQGIAYEQYL. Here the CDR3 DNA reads TGCGCCAGCAGCCTGGGACAGGGAATTGCCTACGAGCAGTACCTC.

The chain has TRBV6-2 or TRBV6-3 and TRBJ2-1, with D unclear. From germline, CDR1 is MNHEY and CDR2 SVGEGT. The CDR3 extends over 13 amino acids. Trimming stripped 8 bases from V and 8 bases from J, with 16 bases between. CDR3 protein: CASGPKGKDEQFF. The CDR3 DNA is TGTGCCAGCGGTCCTAAAGGGAAGGATGAGCAGTTCTTC.

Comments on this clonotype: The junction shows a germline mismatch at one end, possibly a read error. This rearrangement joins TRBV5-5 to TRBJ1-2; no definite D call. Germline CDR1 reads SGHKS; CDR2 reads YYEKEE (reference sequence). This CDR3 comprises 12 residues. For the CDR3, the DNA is TGTGTCAGCAGCTTGGATGATATTAGCTACACCTTC. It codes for CVSSLDDISYTF.

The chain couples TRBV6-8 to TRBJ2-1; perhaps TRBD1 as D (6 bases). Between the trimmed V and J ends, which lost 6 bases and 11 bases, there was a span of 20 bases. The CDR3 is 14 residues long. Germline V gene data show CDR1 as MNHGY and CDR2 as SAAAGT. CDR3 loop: CASSLTRQGFKQFF. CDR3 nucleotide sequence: TGTGCCAGCAGCCTAACTCGCCAGGGGTTCAAGCAGTTCTTC.

The CDR3 bases are TGCGCCAGCAGCCAAGATCAAAGCACTCTTTCCCTCCACTTT. It encodes CASSQDQSTLSLHF. The V gene is TRBV4-1, the J gene TRBJ1-6, with no clear D. CDR3 size: 14 residues. CDR1 and CDR2 (germline): MGHRA, YSYEKL. Trimming removed 0 bases at V and 14 bases at J, with 14 bases between.

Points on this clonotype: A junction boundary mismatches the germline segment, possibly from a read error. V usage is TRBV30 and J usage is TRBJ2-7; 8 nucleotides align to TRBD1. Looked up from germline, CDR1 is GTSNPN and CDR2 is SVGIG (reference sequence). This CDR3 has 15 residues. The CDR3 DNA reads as TGTGCCCTTTATCCCCGGACAGGGCTCTCCTACAAGCAGTACTTC. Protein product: CALYPRTGLSYKQYF.

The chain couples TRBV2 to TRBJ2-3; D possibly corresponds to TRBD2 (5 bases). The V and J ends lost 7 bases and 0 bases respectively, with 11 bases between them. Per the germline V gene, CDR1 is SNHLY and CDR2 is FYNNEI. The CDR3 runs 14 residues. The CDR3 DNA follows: TGTGCCAGCAAGCTGGAGGATAGCACAGATACGCAGTATTTT. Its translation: CASKLEDSTDTQYF. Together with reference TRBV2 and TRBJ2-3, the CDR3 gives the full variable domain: EPEVTQTPSHQVTQMGQEVILRCVPISNHLYFYWYRQILGQKVEFLVSFYNNEISEKSEIFDDQFSVERPDGSNFTLKIRSTKLEDSAMYFCASKLEDSTDTQYFGPGTRLTVL.

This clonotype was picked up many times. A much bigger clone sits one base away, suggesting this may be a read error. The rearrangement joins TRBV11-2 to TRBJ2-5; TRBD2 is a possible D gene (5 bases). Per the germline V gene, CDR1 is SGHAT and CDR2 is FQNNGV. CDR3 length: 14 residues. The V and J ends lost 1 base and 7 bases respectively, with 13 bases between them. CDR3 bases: TGTGCCAGCAGCTTAGGAGGACTCCGGGGGACCCAGTACTTC. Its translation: CASSLGGLRGTQYF.

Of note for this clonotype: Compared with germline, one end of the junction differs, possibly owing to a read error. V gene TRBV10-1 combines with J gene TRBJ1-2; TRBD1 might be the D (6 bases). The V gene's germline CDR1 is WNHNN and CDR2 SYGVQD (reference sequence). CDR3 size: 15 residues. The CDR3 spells CASSESTGRPYDYTF. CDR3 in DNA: TGCGCCAGCAGTGAATCGACAGGCCGACCCTATGACTACACCTTC.

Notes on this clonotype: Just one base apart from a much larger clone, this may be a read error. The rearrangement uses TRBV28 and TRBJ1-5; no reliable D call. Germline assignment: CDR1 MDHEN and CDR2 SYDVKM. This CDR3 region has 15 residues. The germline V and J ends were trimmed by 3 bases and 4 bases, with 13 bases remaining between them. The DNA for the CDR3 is TGTGCCAGCAGTTTTACGGTAGGCATTAATCAGCCCCAGCATTTT. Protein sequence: CASSFTVGINQPQHF.

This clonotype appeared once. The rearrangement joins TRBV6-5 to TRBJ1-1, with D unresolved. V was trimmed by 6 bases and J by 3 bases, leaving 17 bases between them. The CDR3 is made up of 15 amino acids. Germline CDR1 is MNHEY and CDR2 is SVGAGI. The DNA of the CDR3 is TGTGCCAGCAGCTCGCCGGACCGGCTTTACACTGAAGCTTTCTTT. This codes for CASSSPDRLYTEAFF.

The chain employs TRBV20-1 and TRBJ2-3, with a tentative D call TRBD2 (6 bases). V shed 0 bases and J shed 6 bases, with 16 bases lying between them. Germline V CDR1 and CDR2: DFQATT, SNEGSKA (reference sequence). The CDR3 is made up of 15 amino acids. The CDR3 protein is CSARDWGVNTDTQYF. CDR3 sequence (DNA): TGCAGTGCTAGAGATTGGGGGGTTAACACGGATACGCAGTATTTT.

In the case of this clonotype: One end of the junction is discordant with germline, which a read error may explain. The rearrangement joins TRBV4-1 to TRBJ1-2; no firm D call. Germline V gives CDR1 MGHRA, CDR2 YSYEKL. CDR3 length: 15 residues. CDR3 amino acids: CTSSQAVQSFDGYTF. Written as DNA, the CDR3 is TGCACCAGCAGCCAAGCTGTGCAGTCTTTTGATGGCTACACCTTC.

The CDR3 nucleotides read TGTGTTAGCAGCATTAGCCACGGGACTAGCGGGACCCAGTACTTC. Translated: CVSSISHGTSGTQYF. The chain is built from TRBV11-2 and TRBJ2-5, with 11 bases that match TRBD2. The CDR3 sequence is 15 residues long. Germline V gene data show CDR1 as SGHAT and CDR2 as FQNNGV.

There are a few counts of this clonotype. The CDR3 region has the DNA TGTGCCAGCAGCCGACTCCCGGGACGGTGGATCGATACGCAGTATTTT. Its protein product is CASSRLPGRWIDTQYF. The chain carries TRBV6-5 and TRBJ2-3; the D gene could be TRBD1 or TRBD2 (5 bases each). The CDR3 covers 16 residues. Trimming left V 6 bases short and J 6 bases short, with 22 bases between. Germline V lookup: CDR1 MNHEY, CDR2 SVGAGI.

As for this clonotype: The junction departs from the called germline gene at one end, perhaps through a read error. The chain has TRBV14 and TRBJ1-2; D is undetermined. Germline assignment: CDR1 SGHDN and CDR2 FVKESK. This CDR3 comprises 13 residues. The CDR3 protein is CASSQTYLDDYAF. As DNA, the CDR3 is TGTGCCAGCAGCCAAACATATTTAGATGACTACGCCTTC.

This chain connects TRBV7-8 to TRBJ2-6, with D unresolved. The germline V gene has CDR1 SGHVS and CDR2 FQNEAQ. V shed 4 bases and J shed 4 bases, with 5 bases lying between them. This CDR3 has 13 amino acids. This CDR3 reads CASSYRGANVLTF. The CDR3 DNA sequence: TGTGCCAGCAGCTATAGAGGGGCCAACGTCCTGACTTTC.

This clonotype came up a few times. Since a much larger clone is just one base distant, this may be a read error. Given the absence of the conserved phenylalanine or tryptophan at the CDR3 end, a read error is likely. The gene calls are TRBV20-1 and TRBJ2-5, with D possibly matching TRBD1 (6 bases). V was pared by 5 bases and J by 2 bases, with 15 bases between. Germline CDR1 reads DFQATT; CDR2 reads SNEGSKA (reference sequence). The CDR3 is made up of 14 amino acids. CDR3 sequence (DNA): TGCAGTGCTCACAGGGCCGGAGGACAAGAGACCCAGTACCTC. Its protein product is CSAHRAGGQETQYL.

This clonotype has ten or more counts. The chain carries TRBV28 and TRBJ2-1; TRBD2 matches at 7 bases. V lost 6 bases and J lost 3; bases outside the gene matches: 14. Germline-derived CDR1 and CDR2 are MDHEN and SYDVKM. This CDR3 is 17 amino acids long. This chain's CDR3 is CASRLEVGLADYNEQFF. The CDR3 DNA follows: TGTGCCAGCAGATTGGAGGTGGGTCTAGCGGACTACAATGAGCAGTTCTTC.